This record covers a single T cell receptor beta chain. What it binds is unknown. Next came a second PCR, run for about 7 to 12 cycles, which used a sample-barcoded 5' primer along with a J-beta primer mix. TCRdb independently ran MiXCR on the 5' RACE reads; one entry per CDR3 protein. Of roughly 1,500,000 distinct CDR3 sequences in the sample, roughly a third were seen once. This entry belongs to a study of blood T cells in healthy people across ages. Study findings and constraints: Per million T cells, TCR beta diversity dropped roughly linearly as age increased. Diversity estimates drawn from one million T cells were deemed underestimates.

This CDR3 is built from 12 residues. Germline V gene lookup returns CDR1 MDHEN and CDR2 SYDVKM. V shed 6 bases, J shed 7 bases, and the junction held 3 bases outside the gene matches. V usage is TRBV28 and J usage is TRBJ2-1; 7 bases line up with TRBD2. The sequencing input was blood. This receptor was obtained from a young woman in good health. CDR3 in DNA: TGTGCCAGCAGCCGGACTAGTAATGAGCAGTTCTTC. It translates to CASSRTSNEQFF. Together with reference TRBV28 and TRBJ2-1, the CDR3 gives the full variable domain: DVKVTQSSRYLVKRTGEKVFLECVQDMDHENMFWYRQDPGLGLRLIYFSYDVKMKEKGDIPEGYSVSREKKERFSLILESASTNQTSMYLCASSRTSNEQFFGPGTRLTVL.